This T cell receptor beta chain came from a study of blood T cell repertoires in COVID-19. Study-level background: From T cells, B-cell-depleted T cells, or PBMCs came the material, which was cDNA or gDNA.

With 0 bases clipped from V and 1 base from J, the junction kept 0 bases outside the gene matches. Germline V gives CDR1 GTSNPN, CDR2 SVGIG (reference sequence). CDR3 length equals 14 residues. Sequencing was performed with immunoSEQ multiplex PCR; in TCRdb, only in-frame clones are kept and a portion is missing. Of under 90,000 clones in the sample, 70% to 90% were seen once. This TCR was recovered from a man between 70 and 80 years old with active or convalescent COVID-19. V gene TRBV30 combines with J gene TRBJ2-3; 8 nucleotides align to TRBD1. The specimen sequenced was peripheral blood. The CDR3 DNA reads TGTGCCTGGAGTGTGACAGGGGGCACAGATACGCAGTATTTT. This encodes CAWSVTGGTDTQYF.